This is a list of T cell receptor beta chains from one sample in a study of response to subunit inactivated influenza vaccine. TCRdb reprocessed the RT-PCR reads via MiXCR and lists one record per CDR3 protein. The sample has approximately 680,000 distinct CDR3 sequences; 15% to 17% are singletons. Sequencing used PBMCs from blood, obtained roughly 12 days after vaccination. These receptors all come from a man aged 45-65 years who received an inactivated influenza vaccine. Both conserved end residues are part of each CDR3. D genes are given only for firm matches. Size is omitted from some rows. Given values are once, few, many or a class for expanded clones.

J | D | V | size | CDR3 | DNA
TRBJ2-3 | - | TRBV6-2/TRBV6-3 | few | CASNTGTSSVDTQYF | TGTGCCAGCAACACCGGGACTTCGAGTGTCGATACGCAGTATTTT
TRBJ1-1 | - | TRBV7-2 | - | CASSLVVRNTEAFF | TGTGCCAGCAGCTTAGTGGTGAGGAACACTGAAGCTTTCTTT
TRBJ1-2 | TRBD1 | TRBV6-5 | - | CASSYTLQGDYGYTF | TGTGCCAGCAGTTACACCCTACAGGGGGACTATGGCTACACCTTC
TRBJ1-6 | TRBD1 | TRBV18 | few | CASSLGTGGSNSPLHF | TGTGCCAGCTCACTCGGGACAGGGGGGTCGAATTCACCCCTCCACTTT
TRBJ2-5 | - | TRBV7-2 | - | CASRKAVQETQYF | TGTGCCAGCAGAAAGGCAGTCCAAGAGACCCAGTACTTC
TRBJ2-3 | - | TRBV5-1 | - | CASSDSTDTQYF | TGCGCCAGCAGCGACAGCACAGATACGCAGTATTTT
TRBJ2-7 | - | TRBV5-6 | many | CASSFNSGEQYF | TGTGCCAGCAGCTTCAATAGCGGCGAGCAGTACTTC
TRBJ2-3 | - | TRBV7-2 | - | CASSLGGVATDTQYF | TGTGCCAGCAGTCTAGGTGGGGTCGCCACAGATACGCAGTATTTT
TRBJ2-1 | - | TRBV5-6 | - | CASSPHPEDEQFF | TGTGCCAGCAGCCCCCACCCCGAAGATGAGCAGTTCTTC
TRBJ2-1 | TRBD2 | TRBV20-1 | few | CSAPPSGRGDEQFF | TGCAGTGCTCCTCCCAGCGGGAGAGGCGATGAGCAGTTCTTC
TRBJ2-3 | TRBD2 | TRBV4-3 | - | CASSQLAGVDTDTQYF | TGCGCCAGCAGCCAGCTAGCGGGCGTTGACACAGATACGCAGTATTTT
TRBJ2-4 | TRBD1 | TRBV7-2 | - | CASSLVQGHIQYF | TGTGCCAGCAGCTTAGTACAGGGGCACATTCAGTACTTC
TRBJ1-1 | - | TRBV12-5 | few | CASGFSPRLEAFF | TGTGCTAGTGGTTTCTCCCCTCGGTTAGAAGCTTTCTTT
TRBJ1-6 | - | TRBV7-8 | few | CASSLDGLGNSPLHF | TGTGCCAGCAGCTTAGATGGACTTGGGAATTCACCCCTCCACTTT
TRBJ2-3 | TRBD2 | TRBV6-2/TRBV6-3 | - | CASKSSGGPDTQYF | TGTGCCAGCAAGTCTAGCGGGGGGCCAGATACGCAGTATTTT
TRBJ2-7 | TRBD2 | TRBV6-2/TRBV6-3 | - | CASRDTSAVYVEQYF | TGTGCCAGCAGGGACACTAGCGCAGTCTACGTCGAGCAGTACTTC
TRBJ2-4 | - | TRBV12-3/TRBV12-4 | - | CASSFAGKNIQYF | TGTGCCAGCAGTTTCGCAGGGAAAAACATTCAGTACTTC
TRBJ1-2 | TRBD1 | TRBV10-3 | - | CAIGGGEVEGYTF | TGTGCCATCGGAGGGGGCGAAGTAGAGGGCTACACCTTC
TRBJ2-1 | - | TRBV15 | few | CATSSDWQGLEQFF | TGTGCCACCAGTTCCGACTGGCAGGGACTTGAGCAGTTCTTC
TRBJ1-1 | TRBD1 | TRBV15 | few | CATSRPRTGELGEAFF | TGTGCCACCAGCCGCCCACGGACAGGGGAGTTGGGTGAAGCTTTCTTT
TRBJ2-1 | - | TRBV6-2/TRBV6-3 | - | CASKVMGLVNEQFF | TGTGCCAGCAAGGTCATGGGGCTGGTGAATGAGCAGTTCTTC
TRBJ1-4 | - | TRBV6-5 | - | CASLYSTVGFATNEKLFF | TGTGCCAGCCTCTACTCGACGGTGGGATTTGCAACTAATGAAAAACTGTTTTTT
TRBJ1-5 | - | TRBV20-1 | few | CSASQGPNQPQHF | TGCAGTGCTAGCCAGGGACCCAATCAGCCCCAGCATTTT
TRBJ1-2 | - | TRBV29-1 | few | CSVVRGTGYGYTF | TGCAGCGTTGTCCGGGGGACGGGGTATGGCTACACCTTC
TRBJ2-2 | TRBD2 | TRBV9 | few | CASSSSGGNTGELFF | TGTGCCAGCAGCTCGTCGGGGGGGAACACCGGGGAGCTGTTTTTT
TRBJ2-1 | TRBD1 | TRBV28 | - | CASTPGQLNNEQFF | TGTGCCAGTACTCCGGGACAGTTGAACAATGAGCAGTTCTTC
TRBJ1-1 | - | TRBV19 | - | CASSTGVTEAFF | TGTGCCAGTTCAACAGGCGTCACTGAAGCTTTCTTT
TRBJ2-6 | - | TRBV7-6 | - | CASSPRQELTSGANVLTF | TGTGCCAGCAGCCCCCGACAGGAGCTAACCTCTGGGGCCAACGTCCTGACTTTC
TRBJ1-3 | - | TRBV16 | many | CASGSFPSSGNTIYF | TGTGCCAGCGGGAGCTTCCCGAGCTCTGGAAACACCATATATTTT
TRBJ2-1 | - | TRBV11-2 | - | CASSLTSPGTSIGGNEQFF | TGTGCCAGCAGCTTAACCTCCCCCGGGACCTCGATTGGCGGGAATGAGCAGTTCTTC
TRBJ2-7 | - | TRBV12-3/TRBV12-4 | few | CASSLGQKYEQYF | TGTGCCAGCAGTTTGGGGCAGAAGTACGAGCAGTACTTC
TRBJ2-1 | - | TRBV12-3/TRBV12-4 | - | CASTPGQVGNEQFF | TGTGCCAGCACCCCTGGGCAGGTGGGGAATGAGCAGTTCTTC
TRBJ2-2 | - | TRBV11-2 | - | CASSLGHRAGTGELFF | TGTGCCAGCAGCTTAGGACACAGGGCGGGCACCGGGGAGCTGTTTTTT
TRBJ2-1 | TRBD2 | TRBV7-2 | - | CASSARLAGRNNEQFF | TGTGCCAGCAGCGCACGACTAGCGGGGCGAAACAATGAGCAGTTCTTC
TRBJ2-1 | - | TRBV28 | few | CASSPLQERPSGNEQFF | TGTGCCAGCAGTCCCCTTCAAGAGCGCCCATCCGGCAATGAGCAGTTCTTC
TRBJ2-3 | TRBD2 | TRBV20-1 | many | CSARSPTSVRGTDTQYF | TGCAGTGCTAGAAGTCCCACTAGCGTTCGCGGCACAGATACGCAGTATTTT
TRBJ2-7 | - | TRBV20-1 | few | CSASLRTGTTAGEQYF | TGCAGTGCTAGTTTACGTACCGGGACAACCGCGGGTGAGCAGTACTTC